This paragraph covers one T cell receptor (beta chain) sequence. Antigen specificity is unknown. CDR1 is MNHEY and CDR2 is SVGAGI in the germline V gene. The CDR3 extends over 17 amino acids. The junction had 7 bases not matched to a gene; V was cut back by 2 bases and J by 4 bases. The data belong to a study of T-cell reconstitution after alpha-beta-depleted transplantation in children. Whole-study results and caveats: T cells produced anew were the main source of T-cell counts and diversity one year after transplant. Diversity of TCRbeta at day 60 was high in some patients, arising from surviving recipient T cells and thymic progenitors.

Preparation of the TCRbeta library used unique molecular identifiers. TCRdb processed the PCR reads anew with MiXCR; each CDR3 protein has one entry. The sample carries about 600,000 distinct CDR3 sequences, about an eighth recorded once. This TCR came from a male patient between 5 and 17 years old who had a stem cell transplant for acute myeloid leukemia, so the T cells may come from the graft donor. Specimen: PBMCs, mostly from graft donor cells, collected 360 days after TCRalphabeta/CD19-depleted stem cell transplant. The chain employs TRBV6-5 and TRBJ2-1; 11 bases agree with TRBD2. In DNA form, the CDR3 reads TGTGCCAGCAGTTACGCGGCTAGCGGGAGGACATACAATGAGCAGTTCTTC. Protein sequence: CASSYAASGRTYNEQFF.